Below, 18 T cell receptor beta chains from the same sample are listed, as sequenced in a study of blood T cell repertoires in COVID-19. Method: immunoSEQ multiplex PCR; TCRdb's copy keeps in-frame clones and lacks some. The sample contains 100,000 to 150,000 clones, 85% to 90% of which appear only once. Sequences were obtained from peripheral blood. The source of these receptors is a man in his fifties with active or convalescent COVID-19.

The CDR3 DNA reads as TGCAGCGTTGACGGGCCAGGGGGCAATGAGCAGTTCTTC. It encodes CSVDGPGGNEQFF. The rearrangement joins TRBV29-1 to TRBJ2-1; the match to TRBD1 covers 7 bases. J was trimmed by 6 bases and V by 3 bases; bases with no gene match: 5. The CDR3 consists of 13 residues. Germline-derived CDR1 and CDR2 are SQVTM and ANQGSEA.

V gene TRBV5-5 combines with J gene TRBJ1-2; 8 nucleotides match TRBD1. The ends lost 2 bases at V and 2 bases at J; junction bases unmatched: 8. The CDR3 has 16 amino acids. Germline V gene lookup returns CDR1 SGHKS and CDR2 YYEKEE (reference sequence). The CDR3 bases are TGTGCCAGCAGCTTCGGGACAGGTACTGCGAACTATGGCTACACCTTC. Its translation: CASSFGTGTANYGYTF. Together with reference TRBV5-5 and TRBJ1-2, the CDR3 gives the full variable domain: DAGVTQSPTHLIKTRGQQVTLRCSPISGHKSVSWYQQVLGQGPQFIFQYYEKEERGRGNFPDRFSARQFPNYSSELNVNALLLGDSALYLCASSFGTGTANYGYTFGSGTRLTVV.

V gene TRBV5-1 combines with J gene TRBJ2-3, with 9 bases aligning to TRBD2. Looked up from germline, CDR1 is SGHRS and CDR2 is YFSETQ. The CDR3 is 15 amino acids. V gave up 0 bases and J gave up 3 bases; unmatched junction bases: 2. The CDR3: CASSLGLAVTDTQYF. The DNA for the CDR3 is TGCGCCAGCAGCTTGGGACTAGCGGTTACAGATACGCAGTATTTT.

This clone showed up just a few times. As DNA, the CDR3 is TGTGCCAGCTCTAGGGAGGGGCTAGGGCAGCCCCAGCATTTT. As protein: CASSREGLGQPQHF. The chain links TRBV2 to TRBJ1-5, with D perhaps TRBD1 (5 bases). Trimming removed 8 bases from V and 7 bases from J, with 18 bases in between. Germline CDR1 reads SNHLY; CDR2 reads FYNNEI. CDR3 length: 14 residues.

The chain has TRBV30 and TRBJ1-6, with D perhaps matching TRBD1 (6 bases). CDR3 size: 13 residues. With 3 bases removed from V and 13 bases from J, the gap between germline ends came to 16 bases. Germline values: CDR1 GTSNPN, CDR2 SVGIG (reference sequence). CDR3 protein: CAWRPTGWSPLHF. The CDR3 DNA reads as TGTGCCTGGAGGCCGACAGGATGGAGTCCCCTCCACTTT.

The chain employs TRBV28 and TRBJ2-5; 11 bases line up with TRBD1. This CDR3 spans 15 amino acids. With V trimmed by 6 bases and J by 5 bases, 8 bases remained unmatched. Germline CDR1 reads MDHEN; CDR2 reads SYDVKM. The DNA for the CDR3 is TGTGCCAGCAGCCCCTCGGACAGGGGGCGGGAGACCCAGTACTTC. Translating gives CASSPSDRGRETQYF.

J is TRBJ1-1 and V is TRBV19, with a weak D call TRBD1 (6 bases). The CDR3 runs 15 residues. V was pared by 3 bases and J by 2 bases, with 13 bases between. Germline CDR1 reads LNHDA; CDR2 reads SQIVND (reference sequence). The DNA of the CDR3 is TGTGCCAGTAGTATTACAGGGACGGTTAACACTGAAGCTTTCTTT. It codes for CASSITGTVNTEAFF.

This clone was seen just once. V usage is TRBV3-1 (or the pseudogene TRBV3-2) and J usage is TRBJ2-7; unclear D gene. The CDR3 is 14 amino acids. Trimming cost V 1 base and J 0 bases, with 7 bases left between them. Per the germline V gene, CDR1 is LGHDT and CDR2 is YNNKEL (reference sequence). The CDR3 loop is CASSQGANSYEQYF. The CDR3 DNA reads as TGTGCCAGCAGCCAAGGGGCCAACTCCTACGAGCAGTACTTC.

The rearrangement links TRBV7-2 to TRBJ2-7; 8 positions agree with TRBD1. The CDR3 is 15 amino acids. In germline, CDR1 is SGHTA, CDR2 FQGNSA. V lost 5 bases and J lost 4; bases outside the gene matches: 10. The CDR3 DNA is TGTGCCAGCAGCGACCGACAGGGGTGGAGGTACGAGCAGTACTTC. Translation gives CASSDRQGWRYEQYF.

The rearrangement links TRBV7-2 to TRBJ2-2; 14 nucleotides match TRBD2. Germline-derived CDR1 and CDR2 are SGHTA and FQGNSA. Trimming took 5 bases from V and 7 from J; bases not matched to a gene: 6. This CDR3 region has 16 residues. The CDR3, as DNA: TGTGCCAGCAGCCCGGGACTAGCGGGGGATAGCGGGGAGCTGTTTTTT. Translated, it gives CASSPGLAGDSGELFF.

V usage is TRBV27 and J usage is TRBJ2-3; tentatively, D is TRBD1 (5 bases). V was clipped by 3 bases and J by 0 bases, with 10 bases between them. CDR1 and CDR2 (germline): MNHEY, SMNVEV (reference sequence). The CDR3 runs 15 residues. CDR3 sequence reads: CASSFGRTSTDTQYF. CDR3 DNA: TGTGCCAGCAGTTTCGGACGGACAAGCACAGATACGCAGTATTTT.

This clone was counted a single time. The chain links TRBV4-1 to TRBJ2-3; a possible D gene is TRBD2 (7 bases). Germline V CDR1 and CDR2: MGHRA, YSYEKL. The CDR3 totals 15 residues. V lost 0 bases to trimming and J lost 7 bases, with 14 bases between them. CDR3 sequence reads: CASSQDSGGRNTQYF. The CDR3 coding sequence is TGCGCCAGCAGCCAAGATTCGGGGGGCAGGAATACGCAGTATTTT.

CDR3 region: CASSHPRDRGGEKLFF. CDR3 in DNA: TGTGCCAGTAGCCACCCCCGAGACAGGGGAGGTGAAAAACTGTTTTTT. The chain uses TRBV19 and TRBJ1-4; 8 bases are shared with TRBD1. Looked up from germline, CDR1 is LNHDA and CDR2 is SQIVND (reference sequence). After removal of 6 bases from V and 7 bases from J, the junction contained 13 bases not matched to a gene. The CDR3 is 16 residues long.

The chain uses TRBV3-1 (or the pseudogene TRBV3-2) and TRBJ1-2; D gene ambiguous. CDR1 is LGHDT and CDR2 is YNNKEL in the germline V gene (reference sequence). This CDR3 is built from 13 residues. Trimming took 3 bases from V and 8 from J, leaving 13 bases between them. Here the CDR3 reads CASSHQTARGYTF. CDR3 bases: TGTGCCAGCAGCCATCAAACCGCGAGAGGCTACACCTTC.

The chain employs TRBV10-1 and TRBJ1-4; TRBD1 might be the D (6 bases). V was clipped by 5 bases and J by 8 bases, with 24 bases between them. CDR1 WNHNN and CDR2 SYGVQD come from the germline V gene (reference sequence). The CDR3 covers 17 residues. The CDR3 DNA follows: TGCGCCAGCAGTCGAACATGTAAACAGGGATGGCTAGAAAAACTGTTTTTT. This gives the protein CASSRTCKQGWLEKLFF.

The gene calls are TRBV7-2 and TRBJ2-3; 7 bases are a match to TRBD1. The germline V gene has CDR1 SGHTA and CDR2 FQGNSA. The CDR3 spans 16 residues. Trimming cost V 1 base and J 3 bases; bases outside gene matches: 7. CDR3 sequence: CASSLEGAPVTDTQYF. DNA of the CDR3: TGTGCCAGCAGCTTAGAGGGGGCCCCTGTTACAGATACGCAGTATTTT.

The V call is TRBV9, the J call TRBJ2-5, with 11 positions matching TRBD2. Germline values: CDR1 SGDLS, CDR2 YYNGEE. V trimming: 4 bases; J trimming: 4 bases; junction bases outside the gene matches: 6. This CDR3 is built from 15 residues. This CDR3 is CASSTRLAGRETQYF. For the CDR3, the DNA is TGTGCCAGCAGCACCCGACTAGCGGGGAGAGAGACCCAGTACTTC. Filled out from reference TRBV9 and TRBJ2-5, the complete variable domain reads DSGVTQTPKHLITATGQRVTLRCSPRSGDLSVYWYQQSLDQGLQFLIQYYNGEERAKGNILERFSAQQFPDLHSELNLSSLELGDSALYFCASSTRLAGRETQYFGPGTRLLVL.

The gene calls are TRBV9 and TRBJ1-4, with D unclear. CDR1 is SGDLS and CDR2 is YYNGEE in the germline V gene. The V end was cut by 4 bases, the J end by 8 bases, with 12 bases between. The CDR3 runs 13 residues. CDR3 sequence (DNA): TGTGCCAGCAGCCCGGGTGTACGGGAAAAACTGTTTTTT. Translated, it gives CASSPGVREKLFF. The full variable domain, rest sourced from reference TRBV9 and TRBJ1-4, is DSGVTQTPKHLITATGQRVTLRCSPRSGDLSVYWYQQSLDQGLQFLIQYYNGEERAKGNILERFSAQQFPDLHSELNLSSLELGDSALYFCASSPGVREKLFFGSGTQLSVL.